This TCR beta chain comes out of a study of blood T cell repertoires in COVID-19 (dated by TCRdb to 2018 to 2021). At the level of the whole study: Samples covering the acute and convalescent phases of COVID-19 were provided by collaborators in the United States, Italy and Spain. The material from the prospective study consisted of cDNA or gDNA derived from T cells, B-cell-depleted T cells, or PBMCs. Deeply sampled blood TCRbeta repertoires from subjects exposed to, actively infected with, or recovered from COVID-19 were included in the dataset. The repertoires were released in a freely available public database meant as a resource for research on the immune response to SARS-CoV-2. The samples were drawn from the first 160 participants of the ongoing ImmuneRACE study and from over 950 subjects provided by 6 global collaborators. Sample metadata almost always included a de-identified subject ID, COVID-19 status, age in years and sex. Where available, HLA class I and class II types were obtained from metadata supplied by the sample provider rather than from assay-based typing.

V gives up 2 bases and J gives up 8 bases, and the segment between their germline ends measures 21 bases. In the germline V gene, CDR1 corresponds to KGHSH and CDR2 to LQKENI. Its CDR3 holds 17 amino acids, cysteine through phenylalanine. The kept DNA is CDR3 alone, 51 bases in frame from the first base. The immunoSEQ Assay, a bias-controlled multiplex PCR, was used to amplify TCRbeta CDR3 regions from genomic DNA. From the authors' description of their analysis: The number of nucleated cells in each sample was estimated by amplification of reference gene primers within the assay. To quantify the absolute abundance of each unique TCRbeta CDR3 rearrangement, sequence reads were collapsed and filtered. For each sample, productive Simpson clonality was calculated by taking the square root of Simpson's diversity index across productive rearrangements. The table was pulled from immuneACCESS by TCRdb, which kept in-frame rearrangements only. Such tables lose some clones; where checked, under half of the loss comes from unresolved V genes, and the rest has no known cause. That table supplies the V and J calls and clone size; D and trimming were determined from the DNA. The sample contains 50,000 to 65,000 clones, around 83% of them found a single time. Of the sample, 6% to 6.5% is held by the ten largest clones.

Whole blood was collected in K2EDTA tubes by collaborating institutions according to the institutions' own protocols. For TCRbeta analysis, collaborators shipped samples in one of three forms: frozen whole blood, isolated PBMCs, or DNA extracted from either of those sample types. The study at large found these results: The quantity of clinical and demographic metadata differed by source and by participant and was supplied without curation.

Of note for this clone: The antigen this receptor binds is unknown. Base-call qualities are not available, and no considerably larger clone is one nucleotide away. The identical CDR3 is also encoded by other nucleotide sequences in the sample.

This receptor was identified in a human donor in a cohort sampled during active COVID-19. Sequencing was performed on peripheral blood. Recombination connected TRBV18 to TRBJ1-4, with TRBD1 as a weak D call on 6 bases. The nucleotide sequence is given as TGTGCCAGCTCACCAAAAAACCACGGCGGGGGCGCAGAAAAACTGTTTTTT. Its amino acids are CASSPKNHGGGAEKLFF.